This T cell receptor beta chain was sequenced in a study of CD8 T cells in ankylosing spondylitis. Study outcomes and limitations: Certain motif variants had earlier appeared in reactive arthritis synovial fluid and blood.

The CDR3 has 18 amino acids. With 3 bases removed from V and 1 base from J, the gap between germline ends came to 20 bases. The germline gives CDR1 ENHRY, CDR2 SYGVKD. Construction of TCR beta libraries was performed using quantitative 5'-RACE with molecular barcodes. TCRdb re-called the 5' RACE reads through MiXCR, storing one row per CDR3 protein. The data hold 350,000 to 450,000 distinct CDR3 sequences, with more than 20% observed a single time. This clonotype has a handful of counts. Its antigen is not identified. The chain carries TRBV10-3 and TRBJ2-3; D is perhaps TRBD2 (5 bases). The TCR was taken from a male donor with ankylosing spondylitis or in good health (not recorded which). Sequencing was done on a sample of blood, either unsorted or a sorted T cell fraction (not recorded which). In nucleotides, the CDR3 is TGTGCCATCAGTGACCCGAATTCCAGGACTCGGGGCACAGATACGCAGTATTTT. Translation gives CAISDPNSRTRGTDTQYF.